The clone carrying this TCR beta chain came up a few times. Its antigen is unknown. Produced via immunoSEQ multiplex PCR; TCRdb's table is partial and in-frame only. Among 100,000 to 150,000 clones listed, about 94% were seen once. These data are taken from a study of cytomegalovirus exposure and HLA in healthy donors. Broader study findings: One later analysis, an examination of the approximately 130 validation repertoires, found that first-cohort TCR clusters tended to co-occur in them.

This clonotype was obtained from a woman aged 18-35 years in good health and CMV-seronegative. Input material: PBMCs.

The CDR3 bases are TGTGCCAGCAGTCAAGAAGGGGGCTTGACTGAAGCTTTCTTT. Amino acid sequence: CASSQEGGLTEAFF. The chain couples TRBV6-6 to TRBJ1-1; 7 bases align to TRBD1. After removal of 5 bases from V and 5 bases from J, the junction contained 8 bases not matched to a gene. CDR1 is MNHNY and CDR2 is SVGAGI in the germline V gene (reference sequence). This CDR3 is 14 amino acids long.